Detailed here is one T cell receptor beta chain. This CDR3 fails to terminate in the conserved phenylalanine or tryptophan, so it likely reflects a read error. The limits of the CDR3 on the DNA are not certain, so only TCRdb's listed CDR3 is given. For sequencing, patients were chosen who had shown expansion of CD8+CD57+ cells by flow cytometry. Among the patients, all had severe acquired aplastic anemia. Germline CDR1 is MGHDK and CDR2 is SYGVNS. The CDR3 is 10 residues long, ends included. The sample is drawn from a study of CD8+CD57+ T cells in acquired aplastic anemia. The use of genomic DNA as template underpinned the TCR beta VDJ and CDR3 profiling. MiXCR, run by TCRdb on the reads, gives a single entry per CDR3 protein. The table shows hundreds of thousands of distinct CDR3 sequences, with over 25% occurring only once.

This clonotype was sampled from a human donor with aplastic anemia. The specimen was sorted CD4+, CD8+, or CD8+CD57+ T cells (not recorded which) from PBMCs. The J gene is TRBJ1-6, the V gene TRBV25-1; the table's D call, TRBD1, was not checked against the DNA. This CDR3 reads CASSSTGEGS.